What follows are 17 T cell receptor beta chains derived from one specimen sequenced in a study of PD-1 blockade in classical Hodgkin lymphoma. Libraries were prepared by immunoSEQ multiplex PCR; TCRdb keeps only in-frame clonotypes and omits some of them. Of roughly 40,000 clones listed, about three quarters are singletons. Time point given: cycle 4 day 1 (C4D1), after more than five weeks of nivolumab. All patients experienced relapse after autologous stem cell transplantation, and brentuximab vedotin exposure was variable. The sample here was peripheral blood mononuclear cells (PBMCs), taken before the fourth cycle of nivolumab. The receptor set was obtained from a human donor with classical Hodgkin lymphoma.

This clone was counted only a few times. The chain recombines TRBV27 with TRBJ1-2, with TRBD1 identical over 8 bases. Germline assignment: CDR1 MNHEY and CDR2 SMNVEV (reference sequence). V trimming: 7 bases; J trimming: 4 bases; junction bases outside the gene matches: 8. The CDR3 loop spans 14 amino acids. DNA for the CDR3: TGTGCCAGCACCTCCGGGACAGGTGCCTATGGCTACACCTTC. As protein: CASTSGTGAYGYTF.

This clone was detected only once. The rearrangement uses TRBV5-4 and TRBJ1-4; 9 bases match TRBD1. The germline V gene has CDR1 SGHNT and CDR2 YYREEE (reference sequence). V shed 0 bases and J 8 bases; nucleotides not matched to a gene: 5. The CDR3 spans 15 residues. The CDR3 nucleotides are TGTGCCAGCAGCTTGGCGGGACAGGGTGAGGAAAAACTGTTTTTT. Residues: CASSLAGQGEEKLFF.

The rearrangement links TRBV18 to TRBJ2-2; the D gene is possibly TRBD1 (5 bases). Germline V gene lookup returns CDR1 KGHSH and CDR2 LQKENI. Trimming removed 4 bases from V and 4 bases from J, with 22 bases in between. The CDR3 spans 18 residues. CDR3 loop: CASSLQAPGREGTGELFF. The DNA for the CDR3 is TGTGCCAGCTCACTCCAGGCACCAGGCAGGGAAGGCACCGGGGAGCTGTTTTTT.

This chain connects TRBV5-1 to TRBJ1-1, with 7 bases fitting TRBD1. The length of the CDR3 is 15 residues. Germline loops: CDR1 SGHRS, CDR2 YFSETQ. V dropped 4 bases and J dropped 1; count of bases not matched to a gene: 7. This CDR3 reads CASSLTGAPNTEAFF. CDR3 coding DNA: TGCGCCAGCAGCCTTACAGGGGCCCCGAACACTGAAGCTTTCTTT.

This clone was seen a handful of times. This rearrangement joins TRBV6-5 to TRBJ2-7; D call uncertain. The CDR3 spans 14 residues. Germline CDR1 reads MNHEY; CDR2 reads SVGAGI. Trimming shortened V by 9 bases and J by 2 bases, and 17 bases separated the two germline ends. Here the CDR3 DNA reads TGTGCCAGTACGCCCCGGACCCCCGCCTACGAGCAGTACTTC. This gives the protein CASTPRTPAYEQYF.

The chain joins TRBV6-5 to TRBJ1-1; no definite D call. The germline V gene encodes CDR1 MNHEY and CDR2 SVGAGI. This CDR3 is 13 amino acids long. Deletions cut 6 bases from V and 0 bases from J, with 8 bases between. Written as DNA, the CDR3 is TGTGCCAGCAGATGGACCCTGAACACTGAAGCTTTCTTT. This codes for CASRWTLNTEAFF.

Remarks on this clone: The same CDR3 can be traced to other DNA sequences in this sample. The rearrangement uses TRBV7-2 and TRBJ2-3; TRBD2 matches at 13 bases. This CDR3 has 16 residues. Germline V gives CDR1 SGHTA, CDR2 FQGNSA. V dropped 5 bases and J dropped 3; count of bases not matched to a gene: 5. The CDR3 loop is CASSLMGLAGTDTQYF. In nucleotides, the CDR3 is TGTGCCAGCAGCCTAATGGGACTAGCGGGGACAGATACGCAGTATTTT. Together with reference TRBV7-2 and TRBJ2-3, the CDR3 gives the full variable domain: GAGVSQSPSNKVTEKGKDVELRCDPISGHTALYWYRQSLGQGLEFLIYFQGNSAPDKSGLPSDRFSAERTGGSVSTLTIQRTQQEDSAVYLCASSLMGLAGTDTQYFGPGTRLTVL.

The CDR3 sequence: CASSQGQGGNQPQHF. CDR3 in DNA: TGCGCCAGCAGCCAAGGTCAGGGAGGCAATCAGCCCCAGCATTTT. The chain is built from TRBV4-3 and TRBJ1-5; possible D gene TRBD1, 5 bases. The V end lost 1 base, the J end lost 2 bases, and 9 bases lay between the germline ends. Germline V gives CDR1 LGHNA, CDR2 YSLEER. CDR3 length: 15 amino acids.

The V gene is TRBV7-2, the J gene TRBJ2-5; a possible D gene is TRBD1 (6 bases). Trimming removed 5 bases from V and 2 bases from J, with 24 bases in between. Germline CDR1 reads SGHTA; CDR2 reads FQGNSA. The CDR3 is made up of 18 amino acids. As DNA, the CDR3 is TGTGCCAGCAGCCCTTACCTGGGGGCTAGCCCAACGCAAGAGACCCAGTACTTC. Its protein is CASSPYLGASPTQETQYF.

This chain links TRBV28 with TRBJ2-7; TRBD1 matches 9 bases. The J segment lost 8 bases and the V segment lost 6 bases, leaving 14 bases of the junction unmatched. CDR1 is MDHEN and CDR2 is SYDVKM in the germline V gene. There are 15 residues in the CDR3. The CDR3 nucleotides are TGTGCCAGCAGCCGGGACGACAGGGGGAAGTGGCAGCAGTACTTC. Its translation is CASSRDDRGKWQQYF.

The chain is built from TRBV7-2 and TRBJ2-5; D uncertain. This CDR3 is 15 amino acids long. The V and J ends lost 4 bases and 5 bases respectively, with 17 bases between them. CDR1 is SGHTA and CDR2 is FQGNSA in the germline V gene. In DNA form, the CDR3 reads TGTGCCAGCAGCTATAGCACAACAGCGCGTGAGACCCAGTACTTC. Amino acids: CASSYSTTARETQYF. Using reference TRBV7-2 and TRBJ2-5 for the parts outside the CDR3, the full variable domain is GAGVSQSPSNKVTEKGKDVELRCDPISGHTALYWYRQSLGQGLEFLIYFQGNSAPDKSGLPSDRFSAERTGGSVSTLTIQRTQQEDSAVYLCASSYSTTARETQYFGPGTRLLVL.

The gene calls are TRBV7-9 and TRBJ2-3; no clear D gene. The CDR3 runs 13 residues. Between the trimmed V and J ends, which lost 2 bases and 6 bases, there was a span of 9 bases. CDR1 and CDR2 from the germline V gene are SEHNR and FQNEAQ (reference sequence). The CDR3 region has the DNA TGTGCCAGCAGCTTAACGAGATGGGATACGCAGTATTTT. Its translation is CASSLTRWDTQYF. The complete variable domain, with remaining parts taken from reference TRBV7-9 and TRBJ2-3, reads DTGVSQNPRHKITKRGQNVTFRCDPISEHNRLYWYRQTLGQGPEFLTYFQNEAQLEKSRLLSDRFSAERPKGSFSTLEIQRTEQGDSAMYLCASSLTRWDTQYFGPGTRLTVL.

CDR3 bases: TGTGCCAGCAGTGAGGGGGGGTGGAATCAGCCCCAGCATTTT. Translated: CASSEGGWNQPQHF. This chain joins TRBV7-2 and TRBJ1-5; D is perhaps TRBD1 (6 bases). Looked up from germline, CDR1 is SGHTA and CDR2 is FQGNSA. The ends were cut back, 6 bases at V and 4 bases at J, with 13 bases in the middle. This CDR3 region has 14 residues.

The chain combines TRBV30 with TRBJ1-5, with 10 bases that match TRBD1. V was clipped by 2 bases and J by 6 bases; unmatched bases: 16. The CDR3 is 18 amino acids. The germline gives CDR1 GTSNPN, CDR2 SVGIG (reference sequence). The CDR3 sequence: CAWSSDRDRGWRAQPQHF. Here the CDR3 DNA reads TGTGCCTGGAGTTCCGACCGGGACAGGGGATGGCGGGCTCAGCCCCAGCATTTT.

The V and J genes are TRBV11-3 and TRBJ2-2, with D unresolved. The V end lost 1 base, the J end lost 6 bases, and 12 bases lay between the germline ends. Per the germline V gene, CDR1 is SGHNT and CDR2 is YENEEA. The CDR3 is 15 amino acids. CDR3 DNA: TGTGCCAGCAGCTTAGTGTCTAACTTCGCCGGGGAGCTGTTTTTT. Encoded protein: CASSLVSNFAGELFF.

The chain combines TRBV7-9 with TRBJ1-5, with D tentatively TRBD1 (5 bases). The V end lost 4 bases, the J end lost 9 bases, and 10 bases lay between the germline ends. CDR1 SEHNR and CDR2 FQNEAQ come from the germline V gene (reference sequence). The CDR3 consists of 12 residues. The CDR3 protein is CASSSPTGPQHF. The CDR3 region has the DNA TGTGCCAGCAGCTCTCCAACAGGGCCCCAGCATTTT.

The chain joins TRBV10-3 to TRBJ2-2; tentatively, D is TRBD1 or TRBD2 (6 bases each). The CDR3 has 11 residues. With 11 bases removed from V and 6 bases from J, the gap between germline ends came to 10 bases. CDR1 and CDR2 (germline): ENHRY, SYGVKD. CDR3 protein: CASGGAGELFF. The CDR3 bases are TGTGCCTCCGGGGGCGCCGGGGAGCTGTTTTTT.